This record looks at one T cell receptor beta chain sequence and its context. This sample was included in a study of blood T cell repertoires in COVID-19. For the study at large: T cells, B-cell-depleted T cells, or PBMCs supplied cDNA or gDNA.

Methods used by the authors: Amplification from reference gene primers served as the basis for estimated nucleated cell counts. Sequencing used immunoSEQ multiplex PCR; TCRdb keeps in-frame clones, though not all of them. The V and J calls and clone size were taken over from that table, and D and trimming were inferred from the DNA. The data hold 130,000 to 150,000 clones, with 84% observed a single time. V was shortened by 0 bases and J by 7 bases, with 11 bases between the two germline ends. CDR3 size: 14 residues. Germline loops: CDR1 SGDLS, CDR2 YYNGEE. Sequenced material: peripheral blood. The sequence was collected from a human donor in a cohort sampled during active COVID-19. The J gene is TRBJ2-1, the V gene TRBV9; perhaps TRBD1 as D (6 bases). CDR3 DNA sequence: TGTGCCAGCAGCGTAGCCGGGGACAATAATGAGCAGTTCTTC. Its protein product is CASSVAGDNNEQFF.